The 5 T cell receptor beta chains reported below all come from one sample, sequenced in a study of blood T cell repertoires in COVID-19. The data were produced by immunoSEQ multiplex PCR, yet TCRdb's version contains in-frame clones alone and is incomplete. The sample carries tens of thousands of clones, approximately 90% recorded once. The sequenced sample consisted of peripheral blood. The receptors were gathered from a woman of 80 years or more with active COVID-19.

The chain has TRBV2 and TRBJ2-1; 7 nucleotides match TRBD2. The trim removed 2 bases at V and 0 bases at J, leaving 1 base unmatched. The germline gives CDR1 SNHLY, CDR2 FYNNEI. The CDR3 length is 15 residues. The DNA of the CDR3 is TGTGCCAGCAGTGAACGGGGGGACTCCTACAATGAGCAGTTCTTC. It yields the protein CASSERGDSYNEQFF.

The chain carries TRBV7-9 and TRBJ2-2; 9 bases line up with TRBD2. The V and J ends lost 5 bases and 0 bases, in that order; junction bases with no gene match: 4. The CDR3 covers 16 residues. CDR1 is SEHNR and CDR2 is FQNEAQ in the germline V gene (reference sequence). CDR3 coding DNA: TGTGCCAGCAGCGAGATAGCGGGAGCGAACACCGGGGAGCTGTTTTTT. Protein product: CASSEIAGANTGELFF. Combining the CDR3 with reference TRBV7-9 and TRBJ2-2 gives the whole variable domain DTGVSQNPRHKITKRGQNVTFRCDPISEHNRLYWYRQTLGQGPEFLTYFQNEAQLEKSRLLSDRFSAERPKGSFSTLEIQRTEQGDSAMYLCASSEIAGANTGELFFGEGSRLTVL.

The chain couples TRBV7-2 to TRBJ1-5; D not certain. V was trimmed by 5 bases and J by 7 bases, leaving 18 bases between them. CDR3 size: 15 residues. CDR1 is SGHTA and CDR2 is FQGNSA in the germline V gene. The CDR3 sequence: CASSPREGGGQPQHF. The CDR3 DNA reads as TGTGCCAGCAGCCCTAGGGAGGGAGGAGGCCAGCCCCAGCATTTT.

V and J are TRBV11-3 and TRBJ2-1; 10 bases match TRBD2. This CDR3 has 18 amino acids. CDR1 is SGHNT, CDR2 YENEEA, per germline. V lost 4 bases, J lost 7 bases, and 16 bases stayed unmatched. The CDR3 loop is CASSSSPLSSGSGNEQFF. In nucleotides, the CDR3 is TGTGCCAGCAGCTCCTCTCCTCTCTCTAGCGGGAGCGGGAATGAGCAGTTCTTC.

CDR3 loop: CASSHTLAPSSYEQYF. CDR3 DNA: TGTGCCAGCAGTCATACCCTAGCGCCTAGCTCCTACGAGCAGTACTTC. V gene TRBV27 combines with J gene TRBJ2-7, with TRBD2 as a possible D gene (6 bases). V was clipped by 5 bases and J by 0 bases, with 17 bases between them. CDR1 and CDR2 from the germline V gene are MNHEY and SMNVEV (reference sequence). This CDR3 comprises 16 residues.